This T cell receptor (beta chain) was profiled in a study of beta chain features in type 1 diabetes. At least ten counts were recorded for this clone. Its antigen is unidentified. The sample holds other DNA sequences that translate to the same CDR3. The CDR3 length is 13 residues. Germline assignment: CDR1 SQVTM and CDR2 ANQGSEA. The germline V and J ends were trimmed by 3 bases and 1 base, with 6 bases remaining between them. General study findings and limits: Among all four CD4+ subsets, Type 1 diabetes patients had TCRB CDR3s that were moderately but significantly shorter.

The entirety of the isolated RNA underwent reverse transcription, so expressed TCRB transcripts were sequenced. Profiled with immunoSEQ multiplex PCR; TCRdb holds only in-frame clones, not every one. The sample yields some 160,000 clones, about 10% seen once. The sequence was obtained from a woman in her thirties with type 1 diabetes. The genes are TRBV29-1 and TRBJ2-2; D remains unclear. Specimen: central memory CD4+ T cells from blood. The CDR3 loop is CSVEAENTGELFF. CDR3 sequence (DNA): TGCAGCGTTGAGGCAGAGAACACCGGGGAGCTGTTTTTT.